Shown below are 9 T cell receptor beta chains from a single sample sequenced in a study of T cell clonotyping in hematopoietic cell transplantation. TCRdb keeps only in-frame clones here, not all; method: immunoSEQ multiplex PCR. Of 65,000 to 75,000 clones detected, 90% to 95% appear once; the ten largest clones hold about 1.5%. The sample comprised peripheral blood mononuclear cells. These TCRs come from a man aged 45-60 years in good health. Some clones in this sample may be carry-over from other donors' samples.

The V gene is TRBV29-1, the J gene TRBJ1-2; D remains ambiguous. The V end lost 0 bases, the J end lost 8 bases, and 16 bases lay between the germline ends. Germline CDR1 and CDR2: SQVTM and ANQGSEA. The CDR3 totals 14 residues. CDR3 protein: CSVEEYKGSGGYTF. The CDR3, as DNA: TGCAGCGTTGAAGAATATAAAGGCTCTGGGGGCTACACCTTC.

V usage is TRBV4-2 and J usage is TRBJ2-1; 11 nucleotides match TRBD2. The V and J ends lost 1 base and 0 bases, in that order; junction bases with no gene match: 11. The CDR3 length is 20 residues. Germline-derived CDR1 and CDR2 are LGHNA and YNFKEQ. In DNA, the CDR3 is TGTGCCAGCAGCCAAGTCACTCTAGCGGGAGGCTCTAGCTCCTACAATGAGCAGTTCTTC. It codes for CASSQVTLAGGSSSYNEQFF.

On this clone: Other DNA sequences in the same sample also yield this CDR3. The V gene is TRBV14, the J gene TRBJ2-5; maybe TRBD1 (6 bases). CDR3 length: 16 amino acids. V lost 0 bases and J lost 4, with 15 bases in between. CDR1 is SGHDN and CDR2 is FVKESK in the germline V gene. This CDR3 reads CASSQDLPGAGETQYF. For the CDR3, the DNA is TGTGCCAGCAGCCAAGATCTCCCAGGGGCTGGAGAGACCCAGTACTTC. Looking up the rest from reference TRBV14 and TRBJ2-5 gives the full variable domain: EAGVTQFPSHSVIEKGQTVTLRCDPISGHDNLYWYRRVMGKEIKFLLHFVKESKQDESGMPNNRFLAERTGGTYSTLKVQPAELEDSGVYFCASSQDLPGAGETQYFGPGTRLLVL.

This rearrangement joins TRBV6-6 to TRBJ1-6; TRBD1 matches at 10 bases. The CDR3 extends over 16 amino acids. Looked up from germline, CDR1 is MNHNY and CDR2 is SVGAGI (reference sequence). The junction had 8 bases not matched to a gene; V was cut back by 5 bases and J by 7 bases. CDR3 residues: CASSLTPGQGNSPLHF. In nucleotides, the CDR3 is TGTGCCAGCAGTCTCACCCCGGGACAGGGGAATTCACCCCTCCACTTT.

V gene TRBV11-3 combines with J gene TRBJ2-3, with 7 bases lining up with TRBD1. Germline V gene sequence: CDR1 SGHNT, CDR2 YENEEA. CDR3 size: 15 residues. V shed 1 base, J shed 0 bases, and the junction held 1 base outside the gene matches. The CDR3 here is CASSLGDRSTDTQYF. CDR3 nucleotide sequence: TGTGCCAGCAGCTTAGGGGACAGAAGCACAGATACGCAGTATTTT.

The rearrangement uses TRBV11-2 and TRBJ2-7; 9 bases align to TRBD2. Germline V gene sequence: CDR1 SGHAT, CDR2 FQNNGV. Losses at the gene ends were 5 bases for V and 6 bases for J; bases not matched to a gene: 11. CDR3 length: 15 residues. The CDR3 nucleotides are TGTGCCAGCAGCCACGTGGCGGGAGGGCCTTCCGAGCAGTACTTC. Encoded protein: CASSHVAGGPSEQYF.

The chain recombines TRBV7-8 with TRBJ1-1; possibly TRBD1 for D (5 bases). This CDR3 comprises 14 residues. Trimming shortened V by 1 base and J by 3 bases, and 9 bases separated the two germline ends. Germline CDR1 SGHVS, CDR2 FQNEAQ. CDR3 in DNA: TGTGCCAGCAGCTTAGTCGAGGGGTACACTGAAGCTTTCTTT. It encodes CASSLVEGYTEAFF.

The chain joins TRBV19 to TRBJ1-5; D uncertain. The germline V and J ends were trimmed by 5 bases and 5 bases, with 7 bases remaining between them. From germline, CDR1 is LNHDA and CDR2 SQIVND (reference sequence). The CDR3 length is 12 residues. The CDR3 DNA follows: TGTGCCAGTAGTCCAATTTATCAGCCCCAGCATTTT. This translates into CASSPIYQPQHF.

The chain employs TRBV30 and TRBJ2-7; a weak D match, TRBD1 (5 bases). Trimming removed 6 bases at V and 2 bases at J, with 17 bases between. Per the germline V gene, CDR1 is GTSNPN and CDR2 is SVGIG (reference sequence). The CDR3 runs to 14 residues. The CDR3 is CACNPRTLTYEQYF. CDR3 sequence (DNA): TGTGCCTGCAACCCGCGGACACTTACCTACGAGCAGTACTTC.